This is a list of T cell receptor beta chains from one sample in a study of CD8 T cells in ankylosing spondylitis. One entry per CDR3 protein, called by TCRdb with MiXCR from the 5' RACE reads. The data show about 440,000 distinct CDR3 sequences, 17% seen once. The sample taken for sequencing was blood, either unsorted or a sorted T cell fraction (not recorded which). The source is a male donor with ankylosing spondylitis. The CDR3 runs from the conserved cysteine through the conserved F or W. The D gene is left open where the match is weak. Size is stated for part of the rows, as once, few or many counts, or as a class when the clone is expanded.

>-|-|TRBJ1-1|TRBV3-1
CASSQVSSAEAFF
TGTGCCAGCAGCCAAGTTTCGTCGGCTGAAGCTTTCTTT
>TRBD2|-|TRBJ2-5|TRBV6-1
CASRVLAAQETQYF
TGTGCCAGCAGAGTACTAGCGGCGCAAGAGACCCAGTACTTC
>TRBD1|few|TRBJ1-1|TRBV9
CASSRHPDRGRNTEAFF
TGTGCCAGCAGCCGTCACCCCGACAGGGGCCGTAACACTGAAGCTTTCTTT
>TRBD2|few|TRBJ2-7|TRBV28
CASRTGGPYEQYF
TGTGCCAGCAGGACGGGAGGGCCCTACGAGCAGTACTTC
>-|-|TRBJ2-7|TRBV24-1
CATSDLDSYEQYF
TGTGCCACCAGTGATTTGGACTCCTACGAGCAGTACTTC
>TRBD1|-|TRBJ2-2|TRBV12-3/TRBV12-4
CASSFVGTANTGELFF
TGTGCCAGCAGTTTCGTAGGGACAGCCAACACCGGGGAGCTGTTTTTT
>TRBD1|few|TRBJ1-1|TRBV28
CASSQPAGGRVAFF
TGTGCCAGCAGCCAACCGGCAGGGGGGCGAGTAGCTTTCTTT
>-|-|TRBJ2-1|TRBV20-1
CSAPGPTYNEQFF
TGCAGTGCCCCGGGACCCACCTACAATGAGCAGTTCTTC
>-|-|TRBJ1-2|TRBV28
CASSPESLTTDGYTF
TGTGCCAGCAGCCCCGAGAGCCTTACAACGGATGGCTACACCTTC
>TRBD2|-|TRBJ2-7|TRBV9
CASSPSPSGLYEQYF
TGTGCCAGCAGCCCCTCGCCTAGCGGCCTCTACGAGCAGTACTTC
>TRBD1|-|TRBJ2-7|TRBV2
CASRQDQQGTYEQYF
TGTGCCAGCAGACAGGACCAACAGGGGACCTACGAGCAGTACTTC
>TRBD1|few|TRBJ2-5|TRBV5-1
CASSSSGGDETQYF
TGCGCCAGCAGCTCATCAGGGGGCGACGAGACCCAGTACTTC
>-|many|TRBJ1-4|TRBV20-1
CSAEGQLNEKLFF
TGCAGTGCTGAAGGACAGCTTAATGAAAAACTGTTTTTT
>-|-|TRBJ2-1|TRBV10-3
CAISESGAHNEQFF
TGTGCCATCAGTGAGTCCGGGGCCCACAATGAGCAGTTCTTC
>TRBD1|-|TRBJ1-5|TRBV6-1
CASRRDSLMNQPQHF
TGTGCCAGCCGTCGGGACAGCCTCATGAATCAGCCCCAGCATTTT
>-|many|TRBJ2-3|TRBV5-1
CASSFQGPDTQYF
TGCGCCAGCAGCTTCCAGGGGCCGGATACGCAGTATTTT
>-|few|TRBJ1-1|TRBV25-1
CASSEPGLLDTEAFF
TGTGCCAGCAGTGAACCGGGACTCCTGGACACTGAAGCTTTCTTT
>-|few|TRBJ1-1|TRBV3-1
CASSQDQGRIAFF
TGTGCCAGCAGCCAAGATCAGGGCAGGATCGCTTTCTTT
>-|-|TRBJ2-1|TRBV7-2
CASSSTITEQFF
TGTGCCAGCAGCTCCACTATTACTGAGCAGTTCTTC
>-|few|TRBJ1-6|TRBV30
CAWVRSETYNSPLHF
TGTGCCTGGGTTCGGTCAGAAACCTATAATTCACCCCTCCACTTT
>TRBD2|few|TRBJ2-7|TRBV5-1
CASSSVPGTSGYEQYF
TGCGCCAGCAGCTCCGTACCCGGGACTAGCGGATACGAGCAGTACTTC
>TRBD1|many|TRBJ2-7|TRBV29-1
CSVKRQGSYEQYF
TGCAGCGTGAAAAGACAGGGCTCCTACGAGCAGTACTTC
>TRBD2|few|TRBJ2-5|TRBV20-1
CSARELAGAGETQYF
TGCAGTGCTAGAGAACTAGCGGGGGCGGGGGAGACCCAGTACTTC
>-|many|TRBJ2-5|TRBV7-9
CASSLGKGSRETQYF
TGTGCCAGCAGCTTAGGGAAGGGATCCAGAGAGACCCAGTACTTC
>TRBD1|few|TRBJ2-7|TRBV18
CASSAGTASSYEQYF
TGTGCCAGCTCCGCCGGGACAGCAAGCTCCTACGAGCAGTACTTC
>-|medium-sized|TRBJ2-5|TRBV5-1
CATSGQIGETQYF
TGCGCCACGAGTGGACAGATCGGAGAGACCCAGTACTTC
>-|-|TRBJ2-2|TRBV7-2
CASSFNRDTGELFF
TGTGCCAGCAGCTTTAACAGGGACACCGGGGAGCTGTTTTTT
>TRBD1|few|TRBJ1-1|TRBV2
CASRGQGNGSAFF
TGTGCCAGCAGGGGACAGGGGAATGGGTCAGCTTTCTTT
>TRBD1|-|TRBJ2-2|TRBV6-2/TRBV6-3
CASSRTGWTGELFF
TGTGCCAGCAGTCGGACAGGGTGGACCGGGGAGCTGTTTTTT
>-|few|TRBJ1-1|TRBV13
CASSSSRRGNTEAFF
TGTGCCAGCAGCTCCAGCCGGAGGGGCAACACTGAAGCTTTCTTT
>TRBD1|-|TRBJ1-2|TRBV27
CASSRGQGGGYTF
TGTGCCAGCAGTCGGGGACAGGGCGGTGGCTACACCTTC
>TRBD1|few|TRBJ2-7|TRBV5-1
CASSLRDSRTYEQYF
TGCGCCAGCAGCCTTCGGGACAGTCGCACCTACGAGCAGTACTTC
>-|few|TRBJ1-1|TRBV20-1
CSVKVKNTEAFF
TGCAGTGTCAAGGTAAAGAACACTGAAGCTTTCTTT
>-|-|TRBJ2-1|TRBV28
CASTPNGGNLHGEQFF
TGTGCCAGCACCCCGAACGGGGGCAACCTACATGGTGAGCAGTTCTTC
>-|-|TRBJ2-3|TRBV7-9
CASSLDGRGSTDTQYF
TGTGCCAGCAGCTTAGACGGCAGGGGTAGCACAGATACGCAGTATTTT
>TRBD2|few|TRBJ2-1|TRBV2
CASIRTSGGAYNEQFF
TGTGCCAGCATCCGCACTAGCGGGGGGGCCTACAATGAGCAGTTCTTC
>TRBD2|few|TRBJ2-1|TRBV7-2
CASSLALAGADEQFF
TGTGCCAGCAGCTTAGCGCTAGCGGGAGCGGATGAGCAGTTCTTC
>TRBD1|-|TRBJ1-5|TRBV20-1
CSATGQGKGQPQHF
TGCAGTGCCACGGGACAGGGAAAGGGTCAGCCCCAGCATTTT
>-|-|TRBJ2-1|TRBV14
CASSQDLFRVSSSYNEQFF
TGTGCCAGCAGCCAAGATCTCTTCAGGGTATCGAGCTCCTACAATGAGCAGTTCTTC